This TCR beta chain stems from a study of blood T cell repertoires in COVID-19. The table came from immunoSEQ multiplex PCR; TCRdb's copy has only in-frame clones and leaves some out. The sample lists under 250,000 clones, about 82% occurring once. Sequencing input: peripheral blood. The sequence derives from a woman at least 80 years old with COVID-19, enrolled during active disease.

The CDR3 sequence is CASVGQPQETQYF. In nucleotides, the CDR3 is TGCGCCAGCGTGGGACAGCCCCAAGAGACCCAGTACTTC. This chain connects TRBV5-1 to TRBJ2-5; 7 nucleotides line up with TRBD1. Per germline, CDR1 SGHRS and CDR2 YFSETQ. The CDR3 runs 13 residues. V was clipped by 7 bases and J by 1 base; unmatched bases: 4.